Listed below are T cell receptor beta chains from one sample, sequenced in a study of shared clonotypes between healthy human individuals. Profiled with immunoSEQ multiplex PCR; TCRdb holds only in-frame clones, not every one. This table holds about 480,000 clones, approximately 79% found once. The sequencing sample was made of PBMCs. All receptors derive from a woman between 40 and 55 years old in good health. Some clones in this sample may be carry-over from other donors' samples. The CDR3 runs from the conserved cysteine through the conserved F or W. The size field is filled for only some rows; it gives once, few, many or a size class.

CDR3: CATRDRAMSGTIYF
size: .
J: TRBJ1-3
V: TRBV6-5

CDR3: CASSPNLGTPYEQYF
size: .
J: TRBJ2-7
V: TRBV5-4

CDR3: CAISGQGYGYTF
size: .
J: TRBJ1-2
V: TRBV10-3

CDR3: CASSPGGSTDTQYF
size: .
J: TRBJ2-3
V: TRBV18

CDR3: CASSFPGQVNTGELFF
size: .
J: TRBJ2-2
V: TRBV11-2

CDR3: CASSGGLAGYEQYF
size: .
J: TRBJ2-7
V: TRBV7-8

CDR3: CASSFGDRDTEAFF
size: .
J: TRBJ1-1
V: TRBV5-1

CDR3: CASSPVAGGPGTQYF
size: .
J: TRBJ2-5
V: TRBV5-6

CDR3: CAIRQTSDEQFF
size: .
J: TRBJ2-1
V: TRBV10-3

CDR3: CASSSRGGTGELFF
size: .
J: TRBJ2-2
V: TRBV7-3

CDR3: CASSLAGLNTEAFF
size: few
J: TRBJ1-1
V: TRBV7-6

CDR3: CASSASVGGHNEQYF
size: .
J: TRBJ2-7
V: TRBV19

CDR3: CAWSLDILDAFF
size: many
J: TRBJ1-1
V: TRBV30

CDR3: CAWSTRIGIGLYEQYF
size: once
J: TRBJ2-7
V: TRBV30

CDR3: CAWSRTTLHEQFF
size: many
J: TRBJ2-1
V: TRBV30

CDR3: CASSGRGYNEQFF
size: few
J: TRBJ2-1
V: TRBV5-1

CDR3: CATSRVSGQNTGELFF
size: .
J: TRBJ2-2
V: TRBV15

CDR3: CASSEQNNGYTF
size: few
J: TRBJ1-2
V: TRBV10-2

CDR3: CASSTGTAAPEQYF
size: .
J: TRBJ2-7
V: TRBV28

CDR3: CASSGVRGTDTQYF
size: many
J: TRBJ2-3
V: TRBV2

CDR3: CASSPTAQETQYF
size: .
J: TRBJ2-5
V: TRBV7-9

CDR3: CASSEVIGQGGDTQYF
size: .
J: TRBJ2-3
V: TRBV6-1

CDR3: CASSSGTDFINYGYTF
size: .
J: TRBJ1-2
V: TRBV5-8

CDR3: CASSALTGGRDEQFF
size: .
J: TRBJ2-1
V: TRBV5-1

CDR3: CASSLFEAGSRGYTF
size: .
J: TRBJ1-2
V: TRBV5-4

CDR3: CASLGPVNQYF
size: .
J: TRBJ2-7
V: TRBV28

CDR3: CASSLALTYNEQFF
size: .
J: TRBJ2-1
V: TRBV7-2

CDR3: CASSYSLAGFNEQFF
size: .
J: TRBJ2-1
V: TRBV6-5

CDR3: CASSYSILAGGEQFF
size: .
J: TRBJ2-1
V: TRBV6-5

CDR3: CASSPVPGQGVRTEAFF
size: .
J: TRBJ1-1
V: TRBV7-9

CDR3: CASSPGGRETQYF
size: .
J: TRBJ2-5
V: TRBV25-1

CDR3: CASSSLSGQGLTGELFF
size: .
J: TRBJ2-2
V: TRBV7-9

CDR3: CASSPAQGEKLFF
size: .
J: TRBJ1-4
V: TRBV18

CDR3: CASSLLSGREAEQYF
size: once
J: TRBJ2-7
V: TRBV7-9

CDR3: CASRQTGLDDNEQFF
size: .
J: TRBJ2-1
V: TRBV6-5

CDR3: CASSQVRGDRGSGGYTF
size: .
J: TRBJ1-2
V: TRBV14

CDR3: CASRVATGELFF
size: .
J: .
V: TRBV2

CDR3: CASSPAYEQYF
size: .
J: TRBJ2-7
V: TRBV7-2

CDR3: CASSYRGRNEKLFF
size: once
J: TRBJ1-4
V: TRBV6-6

CDR3: CASTLGGLGETQYF
size: .
J: TRBJ2-5
V: TRBV7-2

CDR3: CASSLDGRGGRNYGYTF
size: .
J: TRBJ1-2
V: TRBV11-2

CDR3: CASSELGRSYEQYF
size: .
J: TRBJ2-7
V: TRBV6-1

CDR3: CASSPDPKEPQHF
size: .
J: TRBJ1-5
V: TRBV18

CDR3: CASSLVEGFNEQFF
size: .
J: TRBJ2-1
V: TRBV5-1

CDR3: CASSEEVWPGEAFF
size: .
J: TRBJ1-1
V: TRBV6-1

CDR3: CACTRQGGTGELFF
size: .
J: TRBJ2-2
V: TRBV30

CDR3: CASSRYRANEKLFF
size: once
J: TRBJ1-4
V: TRBV5-4

CDR3: CASSARTGPETQYF
size: .
J: TRBJ2-5
V: TRBV7-8

CDR3: CASSQPWGRSLNYGYTF
size: .
J: TRBJ1-2
V: TRBV7-9

CDR3: CASSPGAYNEQFF
size: .
J: TRBJ2-1
V: TRBV11-1

CDR3: CASSTGGAWEETQYF
size: .
J: TRBJ2-5
V: TRBV27

CDR3: CAWSRTGGLVGTEAFF
size: once
J: TRBJ1-1
V: TRBV30

CDR3: CASSQGRRGDRLHF
size: .
J: TRBJ1-6
V: TRBV4-1